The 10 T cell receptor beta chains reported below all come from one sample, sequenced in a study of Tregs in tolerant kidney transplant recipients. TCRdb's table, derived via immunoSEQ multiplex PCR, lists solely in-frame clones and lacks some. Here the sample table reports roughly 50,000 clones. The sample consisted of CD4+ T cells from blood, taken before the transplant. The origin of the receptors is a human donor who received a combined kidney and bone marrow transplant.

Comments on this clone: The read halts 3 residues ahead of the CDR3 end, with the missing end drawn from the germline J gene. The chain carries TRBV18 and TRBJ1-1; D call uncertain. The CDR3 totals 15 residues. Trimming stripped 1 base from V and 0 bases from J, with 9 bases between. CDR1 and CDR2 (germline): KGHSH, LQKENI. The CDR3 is CASSPRLLLNTEAFF. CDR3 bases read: TGTGCCAGCTCACCACGGTTACTTCTGAACACTGAA. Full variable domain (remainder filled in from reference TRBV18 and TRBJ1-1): NAGVMQNPRHLVRRRGQEARLRCSPMKGHSHVYWYRQLPEEGLKFMVYLQKENIIDESGMPKERFSAEFPKEGPSILRIQQVVRGDSAAYFCASSPRLLLNTEAFFGQGTRLTVV.

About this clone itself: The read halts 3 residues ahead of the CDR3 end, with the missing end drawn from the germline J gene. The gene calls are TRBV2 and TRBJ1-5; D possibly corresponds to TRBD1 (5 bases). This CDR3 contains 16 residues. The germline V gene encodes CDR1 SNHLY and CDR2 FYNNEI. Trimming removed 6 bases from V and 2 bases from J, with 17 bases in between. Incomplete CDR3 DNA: TGTGCCAGCAGCGGCGTGACAGCGGGGGGCAATCAGCCC. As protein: CASSGVTAGGNQP. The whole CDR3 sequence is CASSGVTAGGNQPQHF. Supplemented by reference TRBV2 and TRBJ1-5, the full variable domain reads EPEVTQTPSHQVTQMGQEVILRCVPISNHLYFYWYRQILGQKVEFLVSFYNNEISEKSEIFDDQFSVERPDGSNFTLKIRSTKLEDSAMYFCASSGVTAGGNQPQHFGDGTRLSIL.

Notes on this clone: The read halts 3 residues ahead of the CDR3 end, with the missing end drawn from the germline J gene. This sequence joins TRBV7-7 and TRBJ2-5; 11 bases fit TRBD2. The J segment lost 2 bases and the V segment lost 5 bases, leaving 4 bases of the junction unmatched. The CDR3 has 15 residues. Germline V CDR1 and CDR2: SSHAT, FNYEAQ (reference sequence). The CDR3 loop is CASSQGLAEQETQYF. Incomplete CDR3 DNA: TGTGCCAGCAGCCAGGGACTAGCGGAACAAGAGACC.

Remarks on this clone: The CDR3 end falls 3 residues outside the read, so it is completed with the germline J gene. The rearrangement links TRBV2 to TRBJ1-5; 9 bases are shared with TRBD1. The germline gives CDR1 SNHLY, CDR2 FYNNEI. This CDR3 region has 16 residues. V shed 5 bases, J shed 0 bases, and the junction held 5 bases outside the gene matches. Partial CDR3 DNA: TGTGCCAGCAGTTCCGACAGGGGGGATAGCAATCAGCCC. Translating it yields CASSSDRGDSNQP. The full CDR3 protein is CASSSDRGDSNQPQHF. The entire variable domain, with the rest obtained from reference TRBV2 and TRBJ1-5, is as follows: EPEVTQTPSHQVTQMGQEVILRCVPISNHLYFYWYRQILGQKVEFLVSFYNNEISEKSEIFDDQFSVERPDGSNFTLKIRSTKLEDSAMYFCASSSDRGDSNQPQHFGDGTRLSIL.

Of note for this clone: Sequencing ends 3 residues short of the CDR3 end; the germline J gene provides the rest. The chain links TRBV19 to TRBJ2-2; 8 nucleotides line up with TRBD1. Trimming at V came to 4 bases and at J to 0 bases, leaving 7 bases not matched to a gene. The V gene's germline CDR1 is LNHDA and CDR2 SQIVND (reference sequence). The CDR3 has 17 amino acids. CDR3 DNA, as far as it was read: TGTGCCAGTAGTACCCCGGACAGGGCGCCGAACACCGGGGAG. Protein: CASSTPDRAPNTGE. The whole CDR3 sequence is CASSTPDRAPNTGELFF.

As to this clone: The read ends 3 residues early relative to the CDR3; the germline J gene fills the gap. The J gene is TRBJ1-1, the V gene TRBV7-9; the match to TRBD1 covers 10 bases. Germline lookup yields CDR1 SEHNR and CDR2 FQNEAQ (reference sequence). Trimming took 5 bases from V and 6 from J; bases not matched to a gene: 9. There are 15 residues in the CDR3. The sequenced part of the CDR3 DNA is TGTGCCAGCAGCCCAGAGGACAGGGGGGTGGCTGAA. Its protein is CASSPEDRGVAE. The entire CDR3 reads CASSPEDRGVAEAFF.

CDR3 bases read: TGTGCCAGCAGCCTCCTCCAAGCGAACACTGAA. Protein sequence: CASSLLQANTE. The complete CDR3 reads CASSLLQANTEAFF. The rearrangement uses TRBV7-9 and TRBJ1-1; D gene uncertain. The CDR3 is cut off 3 residues early in the read; its end comes from the germline J gene. The germline V gene has CDR1 SEHNR and CDR2 FQNEAQ (reference sequence). The germline V and J ends were trimmed by 5 bases and 1 base, with 11 bases remaining between them. The length of the CDR3 is 14 residues.

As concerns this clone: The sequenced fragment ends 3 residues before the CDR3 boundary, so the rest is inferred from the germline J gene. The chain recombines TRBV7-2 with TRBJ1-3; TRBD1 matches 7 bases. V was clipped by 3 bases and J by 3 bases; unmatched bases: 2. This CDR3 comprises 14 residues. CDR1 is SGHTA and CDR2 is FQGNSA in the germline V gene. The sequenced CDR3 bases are TGTGCCAGCAGCTTGGACAGGATTGGAAACACC. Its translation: CASSLDRIGNT. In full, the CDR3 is CASSLDRIGNTIYF.

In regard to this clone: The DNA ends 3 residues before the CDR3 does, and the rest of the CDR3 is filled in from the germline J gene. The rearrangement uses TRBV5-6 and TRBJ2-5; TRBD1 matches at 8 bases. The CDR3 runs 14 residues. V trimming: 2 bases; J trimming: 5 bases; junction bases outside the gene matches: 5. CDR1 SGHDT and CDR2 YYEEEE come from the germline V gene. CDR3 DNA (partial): TGTGCCAGCAGCTTCCCAGGGGGCATGGAGACC. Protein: CASSFPGGMET. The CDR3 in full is CASSFPGGMETQYF.

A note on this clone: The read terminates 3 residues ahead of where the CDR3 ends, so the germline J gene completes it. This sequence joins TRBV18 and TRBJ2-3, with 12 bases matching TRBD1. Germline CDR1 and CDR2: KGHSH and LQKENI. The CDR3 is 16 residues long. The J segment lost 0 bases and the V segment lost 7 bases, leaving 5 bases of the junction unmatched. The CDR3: CASLGQGASSTDTQYF. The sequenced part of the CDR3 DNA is TGTGCCAGCTTGGGACAGGGGGCCTCTAGCACAGATACG.